The TCR beta chain under discussion was sequenced for a study of healthy donors' naive CD4 and CD8 T cells. General study results and limits: Chains were not paired, since alpha and beta were sequenced in bulk.

Each TCR library used 500 ng of total RNA and a linear amplification protocol. In the study's own analysis: 5 healthy donors contributed 78,498 sequenced TCR alpha transcripts. From the reads, TCRdb called clonotypes with MiXCR, one entry per CDR3 protein. TCRdb, not the original authors, processed these V and J calls. Here the sample spans about 180,000 distinct CDR3 sequences, 65% to 75% being singletons. The germline V gene has CDR1 MRHNA and CDR2 SNTAGT. The CDR3 covers 14 residues. The V and J ends lost 6 bases and 3 bases respectively, with 12 bases between them. Naive T cells were sorted: CD4+CD8-CD45RO-CD45RA+ for CD4+, CD8+CD4-CD45RA+CD27bright for CD8+. To note about this clonotype: Its matching antigen is unknown.

The sequenced sample was naive CD4+ and CD8+ T cells sorted from blood, pooled from several donors. The sequence was collected from a pool of human donors in good health; the sample pools cells from several healthy donors. The chain recombines TRBV6-4 with TRBJ2-1; D is undetermined. CDR3 nucleotides: TGTGCCAGCAGCCCCGCGGATAGCTACAATGAGCAGTTCTTC. Translating it yields CASSPADSYNEQFF.